These 20 T cell receptor beta chains were sequenced from one sample in a study of T-cell memory formation after mild COVID-19. TCRdb reprocessed the 5' RACE reads with MiXCR, giving one entry per CDR3 protein. The repertoire has 250,000 to 300,000 distinct CDR3 sequences, roughly 16% of them found once; the top ten carry approximately 25%. The sequenced sample consisted of PBMCs or a T cell subset sorted from them (not recorded which). These receptors were collected from a man aged 18 to 29 who had mild COVID-19 (a few samples of this study predate the infection). Cell type and time point are not known.

This clonotype was seen a few times. This chain uses TRBV10-3 with TRBJ2-3; 8 bases agree with TRBD1. In germline, CDR1 is ENHRY, CDR2 SYGVKD. V was clipped by 6 bases and J by 2 bases; unmatched bases: 4. The CDR3 sequence is 14 residues long. This CDR3 is CAIRRTGLTDTQYF. CDR3 DNA: TGTGCCATCAGAAGGACAGGGCTCACAGATACGCAGTATTTT.

The chain carries TRBV7-6 and TRBJ1-5, with TRBD1 as a possible D gene (5 bases). CDR1 is SGHVS and CDR2 is FNYEAQ in the germline V gene. The CDR3 loop spans 17 amino acids. Between the trimmed V and J ends, which lost 5 bases and 0 bases, there was a span of 17 bases. The CDR3 loop is CASSRGGVLSSNQPQHF. As DNA, the CDR3 is TGTGCCAGCAGCCGTGGAGGGGTTCTGTCTAGCAATCAGCCCCAGCATTTT.

In its sample, this clonotype was seen a few times. The gene calls are TRBV5-1 and TRBJ1-2; the D is unclear. This CDR3 comprises 13 residues. The germline V and J ends were trimmed by 4 bases and 6 bases, with 13 bases remaining between them. In germline, CDR1 is SGHRS, CDR2 YFSETQ. For the CDR3, the DNA is TGCGCCAGCAGCCGTGGCGGTGGCGATGGCTACACCTTC. It yields the protein CASSRGGGDGYTF.

This clonotype has just a few counts. The CDR3 coding sequence is TGTGCCAGCAGCTCCCGGACATACTCAACTAATGAAAAACTGTTTTTT. This sequence encodes CASSSRTYSTNEKLFF. The chain is built from TRBV7-3 and TRBJ1-4; possible D gene TRBD1, 5 bases. Germline loops: CDR1 SGHTA, CDR2 FQGTGA. Trimming stripped 4 bases from V and 0 bases from J, with 12 bases between. The CDR3 length is 16 residues. Together with reference TRBV7-3 and TRBJ1-4, the CDR3 gives the full variable domain: GAGVSQTPSNKVTEKGKYVELRCDPISGHTALYWYRQSLGQGPEFLIYFQGTGAADDSGLPNDRFFAVRPEGSVSTLKIQRTERGDSAVYLCASSSRTYSTNEKLFFGSGTQLSVL.

This clonotype was detected a few times. The J gene is TRBJ2-3, the V gene TRBV7-9; no reliable D call. Germline-derived CDR1 and CDR2 are SEHNR and FQNEAQ (reference sequence). V dropped 6 bases and J dropped 2 bases, with 9 bases sitting between them. This CDR3 spans 13 amino acids. The CDR3 DNA follows: TGTGCCAGCAGTGGCCGGTACACAGATACGCAGTATTTT. It translates to CASSGRYTDTQYF.

The chain links TRBV7-2 to TRBJ2-5, with TRBD1 as a possible D gene (6 bases). The CDR3 extends over 13 amino acids. Looked up from germline, CDR1 is SGHTA and CDR2 is FQGNSA. The V end lost 7 bases, the J end lost 5 bases, and 14 bases lay between the germline ends. The CDR3 reads CASTQQGLETQYF. The CDR3 nucleotides read TGTGCCAGCACACAACAGGGCTTGGAGACCCAGTACTTC.

V gene TRBV7-2 combines with J gene TRBJ1-5; D is unresolved. The V gene lost 5 bases and the J gene lost 2 bases, with 7 bases spanning the gap. The CDR3 covers 13 residues. Germline CDR1 is SGHTA and CDR2 is FQGNSA. In nucleotides, the CDR3 is TGTGCCAGCAGCACCCGACGCAATCAGCCCCAGCATTTT. Its protein product is CASSTRRNQPQHF.

This chain links TRBV7-2 with TRBJ2-3, with D unclear. Germline V gene sequence: CDR1 SGHTA, CDR2 FQGNSA. CDR3 length equals 12 residues. V was shortened by 4 bases and J by 7 bases, with 9 bases between the two germline ends. The CDR3 is CASSSNLNTQYF. In nucleotides, the CDR3 is TGTGCCAGCAGCTCAAACCTTAATACGCAGTATTTT.

The chain recombines TRBV7-2 with TRBJ2-3, with a tentative D call TRBD1 (6 bases). CDR1 is SGHTA, CDR2 FQGNSA, per germline. The ends were cut back, 4 bases at V and 4 bases at J, with 12 bases in the middle. This CDR3 spans 14 amino acids. CDR3 sequence reads: CASSSVAGADTQYF. The CDR3 DNA follows: TGTGCCAGCAGCTCAGTTGCAGGGGCAGATACGCAGTATTTT.

This clonotype was picked up a small number of times. CDR3 amino acids: CASSPRQGANTEAFF. In DNA form, the CDR3 reads TGTGCCAGCTCACCAAGACAGGGTGCGAACACTGAAGCTTTCTTT. V usage is TRBV18 and J usage is TRBJ1-1, with 7 bases identical to TRBD1. Germline CDR1 KGHSH, CDR2 LQKENI. This CDR3 has 15 amino acids. V trimming: 2 bases; J trimming: 1 base; junction bases outside the gene matches: 4.

This clonotype has more than one count but fewer than ten. The CDR3 is CASSQGGVGDGEQFF. As DNA, the CDR3 is TGCGCCAGCAGCCAAGGGGGAGTAGGGGATGGCGAGCAGTTCTTC. The chain has TRBV4-3 and TRBJ2-1; TRBD1 or TRBD2 may be the D gene (5 bases each). There are 15 residues in the CDR3. The ends were cut back, 1 base at V and 10 bases at J, with 17 bases in the middle. The V gene's germline CDR1 is LGHNA and CDR2 YSLEER.

This chain links TRBV27 with TRBJ1-5; D call uncertain. Germline V gene data show CDR1 as MNHEY and CDR2 as SMNVEV (reference sequence). V was pared by 9 bases and J by 1 base, with 16 bases between. CDR3 length: 15 amino acids. The CDR3 nucleotides are TGTGCCAGTCTTCCTAAGGCCATGAGCAATCAGCCCCAGCATTTT. Amino acid sequence: CASLPKAMSNQPQHF.

This clonotype was counted many times. V gene TRBV3-1 combines with J gene TRBJ2-3; no definite D call. Between the trimmed V and J ends, which lost 4 bases and 7 bases, there was a span of 12 bases. CDR3 length: 13 residues. Germline CDR1 is LGHDT and CDR2 is YNNKEL (reference sequence). The CDR3 is CASSPFSGYTQYF. CDR3 nucleotide sequence: TGTGCCAGCAGCCCCTTCTCTGGGTATACGCAGTATTTT.

The CDR3: CASSDWAGGPNEQFF. Here the CDR3 DNA reads TGTGCCAGCAGTGATTGGGCAGGGGGTCCCAATGAGCAGTTCTTC. The J gene is TRBJ2-1, the V gene TRBV25-1; 7 bases match TRBD1. Germline CDR1 and CDR2: MGHDK and SYGVNS. V was clipped by 3 bases and J by 6 bases; unmatched bases: 8. The CDR3 is 15 amino acids.

The chain has TRBV29-1 and TRBJ2-2, with TRBD1 matching over 7 bases. The trim removed 7 bases at V and 0 bases at J, leaving 8 bases unmatched. This CDR3 region has 15 residues. Germline V gives CDR1 SQVTM, CDR2 ANQGSEA. The CDR3 DNA reads TGCAGCGCCAGGGACAGATTCGCGAACACCGGGGAGCTGTTTTTT. Amino acids: CSARDRFANTGELFF.

This clonotype was counted only a few times. This chain links TRBV10-1 with TRBJ2-5, with 8 bases aligning to TRBD1. V shed 6 bases, J shed 5 bases, and the junction held 11 bases outside the gene matches. The CDR3 has 15 amino acids. Germline V gene lookup returns CDR1 WNHNN and CDR2 SYGVQD (reference sequence). The CDR3 DNA reads TGCGCCAGCAGCGTGGGATCTACAGGGGGTGAGACCCAGTACTTC. It codes for CASSVGSTGGETQYF.

The DNA of the CDR3 is TGCAGAGCCAACCGGCCAGGGGGACAGAACACTGAAGCTTTCTTT. Amino acids: CRANRPGGQNTEAFF. This chain joins TRBV20-1 and TRBJ1-1; 7 positions match TRBD1. The CDR3 has 15 amino acids. Germline assignment: CDR1 DFQATT and CDR2 SNEGSKA (reference sequence).

About this clonotype: A read error is possible here, since a much larger clone lies one base away. The chain joins TRBV7-9 to TRBJ2-3; D is undetermined. This CDR3 has 11 amino acids. Deletions cut 0 bases from V and 8 bases from J, with 3 bases between. Per germline, CDR1 SEHNR and CDR2 FQNEAQ (reference sequence). The CDR3 DNA sequence: TGTGCCAGCAGCTTAGCAGCTACGCAGTATTTT. Translated, it gives CASSLAATQYF.

The table lists this clonotype with a few counts. The rearrangement joins TRBV6-5 to TRBJ2-1; D tentatively reads TRBD1 or TRBD2 (6 bases each). V lost 2 bases to trimming and J lost 6 bases, with 17 bases between them. The CDR3 is made up of 16 amino acids. Per the germline V gene, CDR1 is MNHEY and CDR2 is SVGAGI. The CDR3 is CASSYRNFGGLNEQFF. CDR3 DNA: TGTGCCAGCAGTTACCGAAATTTCGGGGGCCTCAATGAGCAGTTCTTC.

The sample holds a few counts of this clonotype. J is TRBJ2-7 and V is TRBV3-1; TRBD2 matches 12 bases. Germline values: CDR1 LGHDT, CDR2 YNNKEL (reference sequence). J lost 5 bases, V lost 3 bases, and 5 bases had no gene match. The CDR3 sequence is 15 residues long. CDR3 protein: CASSHLAGGQDEQYF. CDR3 bases: TGTGCCAGCAGCCACCTAGCGGGGGGGCAAGACGAGCAGTACTTC.